A single sample is the source of the 24 T cell receptor beta chains below, sequenced in a study of CD4 and CD8 cells across lung adenocarcinoma regions. Using its own MiXCR run on the PCR reads, TCRdb lists one record per CDR3 protein. Of some 10,000 distinct CDR3 sequences listed, 35% to 60% are singletons. Sequencing used CD8+ T cells from the margin of a lung tumor. Receptors were obtained from a male donor with lung adenocarcinoma. The CD4 and CD8 labels of this study may be unreliable.

CDR3 amino acids: CASSYEGFQYQETQYF. DNA for the CDR3: TGTGCCAGCAGTTACGAGGGATTCCAGTACCAAGAGACCCAGTACTTC. This sequence joins TRBV6-5 and TRBJ2-1; weak D call: TRBD2 (5 bases). Gene TRBJ2-5 matches the end of the DNA better, so the J call may be wrong. The CDR3 sequence is 16 residues long. In germline, CDR1 is MNHEY, CDR2 SVGAGI.

This clonotype counts as large (0.1 to 1%). This chain uses TRBV6-1 with TRBJ2-3; D is undetermined. This CDR3 is 13 amino acids long. Germline lookup yields CDR1 MNHNS and CDR2 SASEGT. The ends were cut back, 7 bases at V and 0 bases at J, with 8 bases in the middle. CDR3 region: CASKISSTDTQYF. CDR3 nucleotide sequence: TGTGCCAGCAAGATCTCTAGCACAGATACGCAGTATTTT.

For this clonotype: A junction end diverges from the germline sequence, so it may reflect a read error. The genes are TRBV27 and TRBJ2-5, with D perhaps given as TRBD1 or TRBD2 (6 bases each). Germline CDR1 reads MNHEY; CDR2 reads SMNVEV (reference sequence). The CDR3 loop spans 14 amino acids. DNA of the CDR3: TGTGCGAGCATTGGGGGCGGGGACGGGGAGACCCAGTACTTT. Translating it yields CASIGGGDGETQYF.

This clonotype was counted at least ten times. This chain connects TRBV6-2 or TRBV6-3 to TRBJ2-7; D gene unclear. V lost 5 bases to trimming and J lost 2 bases, with 13 bases between them. Germline V CDR1 and CDR2: MNHEY, SVGEGT. The CDR3 covers 14 residues. The CDR3 sequence is CASSNGGSPYEQYF. DNA of the CDR3: TGTGCCAGCAGTAACGGTGGCAGCCCCTACGAGCAGTACTTC.

The sample holds many counts of this clonotype. Without the conserved terminal phenylalanine or tryptophan, this CDR3 likely stems from a read error. The DNA is left out, because the CDR3 cannot be placed on it with certainty; the CDR3 is given as TCRdb lists it. The rearrangement uses TRBV15 and TRBJ2-5. Germline-derived CDR1 and CDR2 are LNHNV and YYDKDF (reference sequence). Including both end residues, the CDR3 is 8 amino acids long. CDR3 residues: CPPAKQQL.

Notes on this clonotype: Compared with germline, one end of the junction differs, possibly owing to a read error. This chain connects TRBV6-1 to TRBJ2-4; D remains ambiguous. Germline values: CDR1 MNHNS, CDR2 SASEGT. The CDR3 has 13 amino acids. Written as DNA, the CDR3 is TGTGCCAGGGGGATGTCTGGCAAAAATATTCAGTATTTC. This codes for CARGMSGKNIQYF.

This clonotype was observed once. The junction and the germline gene differ at one end; a read error may be behind it. J is TRBJ2-3 and V is TRBV9; TRBD1 or TRBD2 may be the D gene (5 bases each). The CDR3 runs 15 residues. Per germline, CDR1 SGDLS and CDR2 YYNGEE. This CDR3 reads CAGGDGAPSPDTQYF. CDR3 coding DNA: TGTGCCGGGGGTGACGGAGCCCCCTCCCCAGATACGCAGTACTTT.

This clonotype turned up a few times. This sequence joins TRBV7-2 and TRBJ1-5; D is unresolved. Germline CDR1 SGHTA, CDR2 FQGNSA. Trimming shortened V by 5 bases and J by 2 bases, and 7 bases separated the two germline ends. The CDR3 runs 13 residues. Written as DNA, the CDR3 is TGTGCCAGCAGCCCCCAGGGCAATCAGCCCCAGCATTTT. It encodes CASSPQGNQPQHF.

Regarding this clonotype: One end of the junction is discordant with germline, which a read error may explain. The V gene is TRBV6-8, the J gene TRBJ2-3, with D maybe TRBD2 (7 bases). Gene TRBJ2-5 matches the end of the DNA better, so the J call may be wrong. This CDR3 region has 16 residues. Germline values: CDR1 MNHGY, CDR2 SAAAGT. CDR3 nucleotides: TGTGTTTGCGGGGAGGGCAGGGGCCGTAACAAAGATACCCAGTACTTC. Translation: CVCGEGRGRNKDTQYF.

In its sample, this clonotype was seen many times. This sequence joins TRBV6-5 and TRBJ1-5; unclear D gene. This CDR3 is built from 11 residues. The V and J ends lost 1 base and 7 bases respectively, with 2 bases between them. The germline CDR1 and CDR2 sequences are MNHEY and SVGAGI. The CDR3 region has the DNA TGTGCCAGCAGTTACTGGCAGCCCCAGCATTTT. Translation gives CASSYWQPQHF.

The DNA of the CDR3 is TGTGCCAGCAGTTACTATAGCGTGCCCCAAGAGACCCAGTACTTC. It yields the protein CASSYYSVPQETQYF. The rearrangement uses TRBV6-5 and TRBJ2-5; D may be TRBD2 (5 bases). The CDR3 is 15 residues long. CDR1 is MNHEY and CDR2 is SVGAGI in the germline V gene. V gave up 1 base and J gave up 1 base, with 10 bases separating them.

V gene TRBV10-3 combines with J gene TRBJ2-3, with 8 positions matching TRBD2. The V segment lost 6 bases and the J segment 1 base; nucleotides outside the gene matches: 3. This CDR3 has 14 residues. Germline V gene sequence: CDR1 ENHRY, CDR2 SYGVKD. Written as DNA, the CDR3 is TGTGCCATCAGAAAGCGGGGGCGCACAGATACGCAGTATTTT. Protein sequence: CAIRKRGRTDTQYF.

The chain combines TRBV30 with TRBJ1-1; 9 bases are shared with TRBD1. There are 14 residues in the CDR3. V lost 4 bases to trimming and J lost 1 base; unmatched junction nucleotides: 4. Germline V gene sequence: CDR1 GTSNPN, CDR2 SVGIG (reference sequence). The CDR3 sequence is CAWTEQGANTEAFF. CDR3 in DNA: TGTGCCTGGACCGAACAGGGGGCGAACACTGAAGCTTTCTTT.

A note on this clonotype: One end of the junction is discordant with germline, which a read error may explain. The gene calls are TRBV6-1 and TRBJ2-1; unclear D gene. The CDR3 totals 15 residues. CDR1 MNHNS and CDR2 SASEGT come from the germline V gene. The CDR3 protein is CASSEWTGRTDTQFF. For the CDR3, the DNA is TGTGCCAGCAGTGAATGGACCGGGCGCACAGATACGCAGTTCTTT.

This chain links TRBV6-2 or TRBV6-3 with TRBJ2-1, with 11 positions matching TRBD2. The J call may be in error: the DNA end matches TRBJ2-7 better. Germline V lookup: CDR1 MNHEY, CDR2 SVGEGT. This CDR3 spans 15 amino acids. DNA for the CDR3: TGTGCCAGCAGTACGACGACTAGCGGGGACTACGAGCAGTACTTC. It encodes CASSTTTSGDYEQYF.

The chain uses TRBV28 and TRBJ2-1; D not certain. The V gene's germline CDR1 is MDHEN and CDR2 SYDVKM. This CDR3 contains 11 residues. Between the trimmed V and J ends, which lost 5 bases and 3 bases, there was a span of 2 bases. The CDR3 DNA reads as TGTGCCAGCAGTGACTACAATGAGCAGTTCTTC. Protein product: CASSDYNEQFF. The whole variable domain, filled in from reference TRBV28 and TRBJ2-1, reads DVKVTQSSRYLVKRTGEKVFLECVQDMDHENMFWYRQDPGLGLRLIYFSYDVKMKEKGDIPEGYSVSREKKERFSLILESASTNQTSMYLCASSDYNEQFFGPGTRLTVL.

This clonotype has more than one count but fewer than ten. V usage is TRBV7-9 and J usage is TRBJ2-1; D is uncertain. The CDR3 totals 15 residues. Trimming cost V 2 bases and J 5 bases, with 13 bases left between them. Germline assignment: CDR1 SEHNR and CDR2 FQNEAQ (reference sequence). CDR3 in DNA: TGTGCCAGCAGCTTAACAAGGTTAGGCGACAATGAGCAGTTCTTC. Translation: CASSLTRLGDNEQFF.

The rearrangement joins TRBV6-5 to TRBJ2-7; 7 bases fit TRBD1. The CDR3 sequence is 14 residues long. V dropped 2 bases and J dropped 0; count of bases not matched to a gene: 1. Germline V CDR1 and CDR2: MNHEY, SVGAGI. In nucleotides, the CDR3 is TGTGCCAGCAGTTACGACAGGGACTCCTACGAGCAGTACTTC. It translates to CASSYDRDSYEQYF.

This clonotype has a handful of counts. This chain links TRBV6-1 with TRBJ2-1, with TRBD2 matching over 16 bases. This CDR3 region has 19 residues. Germline V gives CDR1 MNHNS, CDR2 SASEGT. After removal of 6 bases from V and 8 bases from J, the junction contained 16 bases not matched to a gene. The DNA of the CDR3 is TGTGCCAGCAGAGTACACACGGGACTAGCGGGAGGGCCCAGGGATGAGCAGTTCTTC. This encodes CASRVHTGLAGGPRDEQFF.

This clonotype is medium-sized by share. The chain couples TRBV6-1 to TRBJ2-1; 16 bases align to TRBD2. CDR1 is MNHNS, CDR2 SASEGT, per germline. Trimming at V came to 5 bases and at J to 7 bases, leaving 11 bases not matched to a gene. This CDR3 spans 18 amino acids. CDR3 in DNA: TGTGCCAGCAGTCAAGGGACTAGCGGGGGGGCGAGTAGGAATGAGCAGTTCTTC. This sequence encodes CASSQGTSGGASRNEQFF.

This clonotype was observed a few times. DNA for the CDR3: TGTGCCAGCAGTTTAGACAGGGTGGGGGAGCAGTTCTTC. As protein: CASSLDRVGEQFF. The chain links TRBV27 to TRBJ2-1; 7 bases map to TRBD1. V shed 2 bases, J shed 10 bases, and the junction held 5 bases outside the gene matches. There are 13 residues in the CDR3. In germline, CDR1 is MNHEY, CDR2 SMNVEV (reference sequence).

This clonotype was counted at least ten times. V gene TRBV7-9 combines with J gene TRBJ2-1; the D call may be TRBD1 or TRBD2 (5 bases each). Germline CDR1 is SEHNR and CDR2 is FQNEAQ (reference sequence). This CDR3 comprises 14 residues. V lost 4 bases and J 6 bases, leaving 13 bases between the germline ends. The DNA of the CDR3 is TGTGCCAGCAGCTGGGGGACCCGAACCAATGAGCAGTTCTTC. Amino acids: CASSWGTRTNEQFF.

The chain combines TRBV11-3 with TRBJ2-3; D tentatively fits TRBD1 or TRBD2 (6 bases each). The germline V and J ends were trimmed by 8 bases and 12 bases, with 27 bases remaining between them. Germline CDR1 is SGHNT and CDR2 is YENEEA. CDR3 length equals 15 residues. The CDR3, as DNA: TGTGCCAGCGGGTTCGGGGGCGGGCCCCAAGAGACCCAGTATTTT. Amino acid sequence: CASGFGGGPQETQYF. The whole variable domain, remainder taken from reference TRBV11-3 and TRBJ2-3, is EAGVVQSPRYKIIEKKQPVAFWCNPISGHNTLYWYLQNLGQGPELLIRYENEEAVDDSQLPKDRFSAERLKGVDSTLKIQPAELGDSAVYLCASGFGGGPQETQYFGPGTRLTVL.

The table lists this clonotype with a few counts. J is TRBJ2-5 and V is TRBV9; 11 bases align to TRBD2. The CDR3 spans 18 residues. Germline CDR1 reads SGDLS; CDR2 reads YYNGEE. Unmatched junction bases numbered 13, after V lost 3 bases and J lost 3 bases. The CDR3 nucleotides are TGTGCCAGCAGCGCCTTTGCGGGGGTAGCGGGAGGGGAAGAGACCCAGTACTTC. This gives the protein CASSAFAGVAGGEETQYF.